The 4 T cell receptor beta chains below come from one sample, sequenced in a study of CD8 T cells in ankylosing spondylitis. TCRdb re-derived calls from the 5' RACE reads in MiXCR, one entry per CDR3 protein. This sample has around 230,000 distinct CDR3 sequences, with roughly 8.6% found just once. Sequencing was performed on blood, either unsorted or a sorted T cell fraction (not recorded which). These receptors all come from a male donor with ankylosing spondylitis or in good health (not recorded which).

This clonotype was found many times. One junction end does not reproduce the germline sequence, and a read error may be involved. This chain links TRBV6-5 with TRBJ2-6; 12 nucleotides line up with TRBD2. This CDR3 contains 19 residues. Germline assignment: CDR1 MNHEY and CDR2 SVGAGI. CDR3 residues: CASSYSASGRALGANVLTF. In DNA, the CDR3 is TGTGCTAGCAGTTATTCGGCTAGCGGGAGGGCGCTAGGGGCCAACGTCCTGACTTTC.

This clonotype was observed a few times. This CDR3 reads CASSGVLGTSGGGYNEQFF. The CDR3, as DNA: TGTGCCAGCAGTGGGGTCTTGGGGACTAGCGGGGGGGGGTACAATGAGCAGTTCTTC. V is TRBV25-1 and J is TRBJ2-1; 16 bases map to TRBD2. This CDR3 comprises 19 residues. The J segment lost 4 bases and the V segment lost 4 bases, leaving 10 bases of the junction unmatched. Germline values: CDR1 MGHDK, CDR2 SYGVNS.

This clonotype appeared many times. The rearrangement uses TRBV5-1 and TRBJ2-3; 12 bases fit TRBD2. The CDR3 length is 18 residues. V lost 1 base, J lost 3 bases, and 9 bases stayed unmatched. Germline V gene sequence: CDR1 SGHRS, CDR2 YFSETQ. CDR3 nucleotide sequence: TGCGCCAGCAGCTTGAAGCCTAGCGGGAGGGCGGGGACAGATACGCAGTATTTT. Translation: CASSLKPSGRAGTDTQYF.

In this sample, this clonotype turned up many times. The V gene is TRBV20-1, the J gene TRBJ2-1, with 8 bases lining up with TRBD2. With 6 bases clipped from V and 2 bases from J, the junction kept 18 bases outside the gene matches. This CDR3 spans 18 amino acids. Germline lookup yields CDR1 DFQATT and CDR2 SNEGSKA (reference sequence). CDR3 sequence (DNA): TGCAGTGCCTTGCCGGGACTAGATCCTTTTACCACCTACAATGAGCAGTTCTTC. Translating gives CSALPGLDPFTTYNEQFF.